This T cell receptor (beta chain) was documented in a study of blood T cells in healthy people across ages. General study results and limits: Among long-lived donors, naive CD4+ cells were more numerous and diversity higher than in aged donors.

Points on this clonotype: Its target is unknown.

Germline values: CDR1 SGHTA, CDR2 FQGNSA. This CDR3 has 20 residues. V shed 5 bases, J shed 13 bases, and the junction held 31 bases outside the gene matches. The second PCR ran roughly 6 to 12 cycles with a sample-barcoded 5' primer and J-beta primers. TCRdb reprocessed the 5' RACE reads with MiXCR, giving one entry per CDR3 protein. The table lists 1.5 million to 2 million distinct CDR3 sequences, roughly 49% of them singletons. This receptor was identified in a woman in her forties in good health. The sample taken for sequencing was blood. V is TRBV7-2 and J is TRBJ2-1, with 8 bases aligning to TRBD1. The CDR3 loop is CASSIEDRDRNNKPQETQFF. CDR3 sequence (DNA): TGTGCCAGCAGCATAGAGGACAGGGATCGTAATAACAAACCCCAAGAGACCCAGTTCTTC.